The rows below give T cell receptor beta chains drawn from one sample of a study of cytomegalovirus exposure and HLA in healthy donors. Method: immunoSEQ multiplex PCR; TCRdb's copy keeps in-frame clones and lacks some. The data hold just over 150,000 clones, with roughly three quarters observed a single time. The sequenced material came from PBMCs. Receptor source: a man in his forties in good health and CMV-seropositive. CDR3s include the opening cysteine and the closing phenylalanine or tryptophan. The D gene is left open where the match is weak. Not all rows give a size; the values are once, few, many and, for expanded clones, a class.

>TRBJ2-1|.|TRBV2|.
CASKGGVGSYNEQFF
TGTGCCAGCAAAGGAGGGGTTGGGTCCTACAATGAGCAGTTCTTC
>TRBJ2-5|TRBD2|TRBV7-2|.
CASSFQAGVGETQYF
TGTGCCAGCAGCTTTCAAGCGGGGGTGGGAGAGACCCAGTACTTC
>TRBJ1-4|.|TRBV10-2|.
CASSERRAANEKLFF
TGCGCCAGCAGTGAGCGGAGGGCAGCAAATGAAAAACTGTTTTTT
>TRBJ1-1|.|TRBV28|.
CASSLWEGRGFGTEAFF
TGTGCCAGCAGTTTATGGGAGGGGCGAGGGTTCGGTACTGAAGCTTTCTTT
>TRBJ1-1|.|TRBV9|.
CASSVRPGPGAEAFF
TGTGCCAGCAGCGTCAGACCGGGCCCGGGAGCTGAAGCTTTCTTT
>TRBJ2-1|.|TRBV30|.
CAWRDISYNEQFF
TGTGCCTGGAGGGACATCTCCTACAATGAGCAGTTCTTC
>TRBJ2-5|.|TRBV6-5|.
CASSESAAETQHF
TGTGCCAGCAGTGAAAGTGCGGCAGAGACCCAGCACTTC
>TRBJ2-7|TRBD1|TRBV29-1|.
CSVGRDRFLYEQYF
TGCAGCGTAGGCCGGGACAGGTTTCTTTACGAGCAGTACTTC
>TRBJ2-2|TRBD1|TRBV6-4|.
CASSLRQGIDTGELFF
TGTGCCAGCAGTTTGCGACAGGGTATTGACACCGGGGAGCTGTTTTTT
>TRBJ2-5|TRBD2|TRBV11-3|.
CASSRSGGDAETQYF
TGTGCCAGCAGCAGAAGCGGGGGGGATGCCGAGACCCAGTACTTC
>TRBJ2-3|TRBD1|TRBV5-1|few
CASSDGTGVSTDTQYF
TGCGCCAGCAGCGACGGGACAGGGGTTAGCACAGATACGCAGTATTTT
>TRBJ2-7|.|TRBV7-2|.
CASSPGTPPYEQYF
TGTGCCAGCAGCCCCGGGACACCGCCCTACGAGCAGTACTTC
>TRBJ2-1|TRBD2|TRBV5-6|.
CASSSTGGEQFF
TGTGCCAGCAGTTCTACGGGGGGGGAGCAGTTCTTC
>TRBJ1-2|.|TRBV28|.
CASGTQALANYGYTF
TGTGCCAGCGGAACACAGGCCCTAGCTAACTATGGCTACACCTTC
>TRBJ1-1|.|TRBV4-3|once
CASSQDPSGGPEAFF
TGCGCCAGCAGCCAAGATCCCTCTGGAGGGCCTGAAGCTTTCTTT
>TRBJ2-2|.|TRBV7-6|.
CASPTGRGSTGELFF
TGTGCCAGCCCCACCGGGCGGGGATCGACCGGGGAGCTGTTTTTT
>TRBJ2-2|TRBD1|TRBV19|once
CASSINRGSGELFF
TGTGCCAGTAGTATCAACAGGGGCTCGGGGGAGCTGTTTTTT
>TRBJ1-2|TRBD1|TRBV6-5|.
CASTDRGGGDGYTF
TGTGCCAGTACGGACAGGGGGGGTGGAGATGGCTACACCTTC
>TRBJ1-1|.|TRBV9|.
CASSVVDSLNTEAFF
TGTGCCAGCAGCGTAGTCGACAGTTTGAACACTGAAGCTTTCTTT
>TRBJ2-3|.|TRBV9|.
CASTYLEPAQFTDTQYF
TGTGCCAGCACCTACTTGGAACCGGCACAGTTCACAGATACGCAGTATTTT
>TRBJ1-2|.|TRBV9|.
CASGAEGGGGYTF
TGTGCCAGCGGTGCCGAGGGAGGCGGTGGCTACACCTTC
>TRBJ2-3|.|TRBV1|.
CTSSQATRGGTDTQYF
TGCACCAGCAGCCAAGCCACTCGGGGGGGCACAGATACGCAGTATTTT
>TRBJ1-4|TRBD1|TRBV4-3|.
CASSLDRAATNEKLFF
TGCGCCAGCAGCCTGGACAGGGCTGCAACTAATGAAAAACTGTTTTTT
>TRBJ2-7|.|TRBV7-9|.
CSSSLGPSYEQYF
TGTTCCAGCAGCTTAGGGCCTTCCTACGAGCAGTACTTC
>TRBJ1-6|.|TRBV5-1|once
CASSREASSYNSPLHF
TGCGCCAGCAGCCGGGAAGCTAGCTCCTATAATTCACCCCTCCACTTT
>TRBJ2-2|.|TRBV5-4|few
CASSPKTGGAGTGELFF
TGTGCCAGCAGCCCGAAGACGGGGGGCGCGGGGACCGGGGAGCTGTTTTTT
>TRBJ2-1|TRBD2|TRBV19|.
CASSPRGTSGVYEQFF
TGTGCCAGTAGTCCCCGCGGGACTAGCGGGGTCTATGAGCAGTTCTTC
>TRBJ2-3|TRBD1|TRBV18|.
CASSPQGAFTDTQYF
TGTGCCAGCTCACCACAGGGGGCGTTCACAGATACGCAGTATTTT
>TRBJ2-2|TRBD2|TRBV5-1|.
CASSLASSGGLMNTGELFF
TGCGCCAGCAGCTTGGCCTCTAGCGGGGGTTTAATGAACACCGGGGAGCTGTTTTTT